The 11 T cell receptor beta chains presented below share a single source sample, sequenced in a study of T cell responses to AZD1222 COVID-19 vaccine (dated by TCRdb to about 2021). In light of the paper, this sample's time point label describes: about 28 days (+/-7) after the second vaccine dose. Sample treatment or condition, as interpreted from the label and publication: meningococcal conjugate vaccine given as trial control. Libraries were made using the immunoSEQ multiplex PCR assay. Here the immuneACCESS table is served through TCRdb, limited to in-frame sequences with V and J called. Missing clones are a known gap in these copies; in checked studies unresolved V genes cover under half, and the rest lacks a known reason. Across this sample there are 110,000 or so clones, with about nine tenths seen only once. The ten most abundant clones make up 4% to 4.5% of the sample. The sequencing used peripheral blood, collected 28 days after the second dose of the MenACWY control vaccine. The receptors derive from an adult who received the MenACWY meningococcal vaccine as a control.

This chain uses TRBV6-2 or TRBV6-3 with TRBJ1-5; D possibly corresponds to TRBD1 (5 bases). The CDR3 runs to 15 residues. Germline CDR1 is MNHEY and CDR2 is SVGEGT. Between the trimmed V and J ends, which lost 2 bases and 4 bases, there was a span of 12 bases. The CDR3, as DNA: TGTGCCAGCAGTTACGAGGTGAACAGGAATCAGCCCCAGCATTTT. Amino acid sequence: CASSYEVNRNQPQHF.

This chain joins TRBV28 and TRBJ2-6; TRBD1 agrees at 9 bases. Germline-derived CDR1 and CDR2 are MDHEN and SYDVKM. Trimming took 5 bases from V and 4 from J; bases not matched to a gene: 9. The CDR3 runs to 17 residues. In DNA, the CDR3 is TGTGCCAGCAGTGGACAGGGGATCTCTGTGGGGGCCAACGTCCTGACTTTC. Amino acids: CASSGQGISVGANVLTF.

In this sample, this clone turned up once. V usage is TRBV10-1 and J usage is TRBJ2-3; D remains unclear. This CDR3 is built from 13 residues. Germline-derived CDR1 and CDR2 are WNHNN and SYGVQD (reference sequence). The V and J ends lost 5 bases and 2 bases respectively, with 8 bases between them. Written as DNA, the CDR3 is TGCGCCAGCAGTTTTGACAACACAGATACGCAGTATTTT. The encoded protein is CASSFDNTDTQYF.

The genes are TRBV9 and TRBJ1-3; D possibly corresponds to TRBD1 (5 bases). Germline-derived CDR1 and CDR2 are SGDLS and YYNGEE. The V end was cut by 2 bases, the J end by 2 bases, with 17 bases between. The CDR3 contains 17 residues. CDR3 sequence: CASSVAPTRGAGNTIYF. Written as DNA, the CDR3 is TGTGCCAGCAGCGTCGCGCCGACCCGAGGGGCTGGAAACACCATATATTTT.

The chain links TRBV28 to TRBJ1-3, with TRBD1 identical over 9 bases. CDR3 size: 19 residues. Germline CDR1 MDHEN, CDR2 SYDVKM. V lost 4 bases, J lost 1 base, and 14 bases stayed unmatched. The CDR3 region has the DNA TGTGCCAGCAGTTCGTTCTTTACCGGGACAGGGTCTTCTGGAAACACCATATATTTT. Its protein is CASSSFFTGTGSSGNTIYF. Variable domain in full (rest from reference TRBV28 and TRBJ1-3): DVKVTQSSRYLVKRTGEKVFLECVQDMDHENMFWYRQDPGLGLRLIYFSYDVKMKEKGDIPEGYSVSREKKERFSLILESASTNQTSMYLCASSSFFTGTGSSGNTIYFGEGSWLTVV.

CDR3 region: CASSSGTSGSYNEQFF. The CDR3 nucleotides are TGTGCCAGCAGTTCCGGGACTAGCGGCTCCTACAATGAGCAGTTCTTC. The chain employs TRBV27 and TRBJ2-1; TRBD2 matches 11 bases. The CDR3 consists of 16 residues. Trimming took 4 bases from V and 0 from J; bases not matched to a gene: 2. CDR1 is MNHEY and CDR2 is SMNVEV in the germline V gene (reference sequence).

The rearrangement joins TRBV28 to TRBJ1-2; 7 nucleotides line up with TRBD1. CDR1 is MDHEN, CDR2 SYDVKM, per germline. Losses at the gene ends were 6 bases for V and 8 bases for J; bases not matched to a gene: 9. The CDR3 contains 13 residues. The CDR3 is CASSTDRVEGYTF. CDR3 nucleotides: TGTGCCAGCAGCACCGACAGGGTCGAAGGCTACACCTTC.

The chain employs TRBV28 and TRBJ2-1, with D unresolved. Trimming took 3 bases from V and 7 from J, leaving 7 bases between them. This CDR3 has 12 amino acids. CDR1 is MDHEN, CDR2 SYDVKM, per germline. The CDR3 here is CASSFVENEQFF. CDR3 DNA sequence: TGTGCCAGCAGTTTTGTTGAGAATGAGCAGTTCTTC.

V gene TRBV6-6 combines with J gene TRBJ2-7; D is unclear. Per the germline V gene, CDR1 is MNHNY and CDR2 is SVGAGI (reference sequence). V lost 4 bases and J lost 3, with 4 bases in between. CDR3 size: 11 residues. The CDR3 reads CASSSFYEQYF. CDR3 DNA sequence: TGTGCCAGCAGTTCATTCTACGAGCAGTACTTC.

The gene calls are TRBV25-1 and TRBJ2-1, with D possibly matching TRBD1 (5 bases). Germline V gene data show CDR1 as MGHDK and CDR2 as SYGVNS. V shed 10 bases and J shed 2 bases, with 12 bases lying between them. This CDR3 has 13 residues. The DNA for the CDR3 is TGTGCCATCTCAGACAGTACCTACAATGAGCAGTTCTTC. It specifies CAISDSTYNEQFF.

The chain couples TRBV4-1 to TRBJ1-1, with D possibly matching TRBD1 (5 bases). V was trimmed by 1 base and J by 4 bases, leaving 7 bases between them. Germline CDR1 reads MGHRA; CDR2 reads YSYEKL. This CDR3 comprises 13 residues. CDR3 in DNA: TGCGCCAGCAGCCAAGCGAGGGGCACTGAAGCTTTCTTT. Residues: CASSQARGTEAFF.